This T cell receptor beta chain was sequenced for a study of shared clonotypes between healthy human individuals. The CDR3 runs to 11 residues. CDR1 is MNHNY, CDR2 SVGAGI, per germline (reference sequence). V shed 2 bases and J shed 7 bases, with 6 bases lying between them. Assay: immunoSEQ multiplex PCR; the TCRdb copy retains only in-frame clones and omits some. The sample contains over 2,000,000 clones, approximately 92% of which appear only once. With respect to this clone: The same CDR3 arises from other DNA sequences in this sample as well.

Naive CD8 isolation took CD45RO-negative cells positively selected for CCR7 and excluded terminally differentiated effector memory CD45RA+ cells. The sample taken for sequencing was naive CD8+ T cells from PBMCs. This clonotype originated in a man between 18 and 35 years old in good health. Some clones in this sample may be carry-over from other donors' samples. The chain employs TRBV6-6 and TRBJ2-7; tentative D call: TRBD2 (5 bases). DNA for the CDR3: TGTGCCAGCAGTTACCTAGCAGAGCAGTACTTC. Translated, it gives CASSYLAEQYF.